This T cell receptor (beta chain) appears in the sequencing data of a study of radiation and T cells in renal cell carcinoma. TCRdb's table, derived via immunoSEQ multiplex PCR, lists solely in-frame clones and lacks some. The sample comprises just over 150,000 clones, roughly 86% of which are singletons, and roughly 13% rests with the top ten. V was trimmed by 6 bases and J by 3 bases, leaving 14 bases between them. Germline CDR1 and CDR2: KGHSH and LQKENI. The CDR3 contains 15 residues. Time point: blood 2 weeks post-SBRT. Treatment specified: 15 Gy SBRT to primary tumor, nephrectomy 4 weeks later. V usage is TRBV18 and J usage is TRBJ1-4, with D tentatively TRBD1 (5 bases). The source of this sequence is a woman in her forties or fifties with renal cell carcinoma. The input for sequencing was blood, taken from a patient whose treatment included radiotherapy and nephrectomy. CDR3 sequence: CASSEAGRANEKLFF. The CDR3 DNA reads TGTGCCAGCTCCGAGGCAGGGCGAGCTAATGAAAAACTGTTTTTT. The full variable domain, its missing parts supplied by reference TRBV18 and TRBJ1-4, is NAGVMQNPRHLVRRRGQEARLRCSPMKGHSHVYWYRQLPEEGLKFMVYLQKENIIDESGMPKERFSAEFPKEGPSILRIQQVVRGDSAAYFCASSEAGRANEKLFFGSGTQLSVL.